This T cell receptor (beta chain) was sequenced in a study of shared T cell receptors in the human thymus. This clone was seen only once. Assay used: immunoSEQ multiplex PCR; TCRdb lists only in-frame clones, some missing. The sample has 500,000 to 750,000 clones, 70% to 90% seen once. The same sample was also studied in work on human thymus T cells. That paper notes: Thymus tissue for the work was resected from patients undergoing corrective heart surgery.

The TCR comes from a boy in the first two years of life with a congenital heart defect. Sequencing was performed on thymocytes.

CDR3 region: CASSQDGEGQPQHF. DNA for the CDR3: TGCGCCAGCAGCCAAGACGGGGAGGGGCAGCCCCAGCATTTT. The chain is built from TRBV4-3 and TRBJ1-5; possibly TRBD1 for D (5 bases). The V gene lost 0 bases and the J gene lost 7 bases, with 10 bases spanning the gap. The V gene's germline CDR1 is LGHNA and CDR2 YSLEER. The CDR3 has 14 residues.